What follows is one T cell receptor beta chain and its context. The specificity of this receptor is unknown. No qualities accompany the bases; no much larger clone lies one base away. There are 21 amino acids in the CDR3, from cysteine to phenylalanine inclusive. CDR3 DNA only is kept here, 63 bases in frame from base 1. The data originate from a study of blood T cell repertoires in COVID-19 (dated by TCRdb to the early 2020s). General notes on the study: Collaborator samples came from the United States, Italy and Spain and covered acute and convalescent phases of COVID-19. The material from the prospective study consisted of cDNA or gDNA derived from T cells, B-cell-depleted T cells, or PBMCs. Deeply sampled blood TCRbeta repertoires from subjects exposed to, actively infected with, or recovered from COVID-19 were included in the dataset. Samples came from the ongoing ImmuneRACE study (first 160 participants) plus 1,254 subjects from 6 global collaborators. The repertoires were released in a freely available public database meant as a resource for research on the immune response to SARS-CoV-2. The sample metadata nearly always contained a de-identified subject ID, COVID-19 status, age in years and sex. Where HLA class I and class II types were available, the types were taken from metadata supplied by the sample provider, not from assay-based typing.

Overall study outcomes, separate from this receptor: The quantity of clinical and demographic metadata differed by source and by participant and was supplied without curation.

TCRbeta CDR3 regions were amplified from genomic DNA using the immunoSEQ Assay, a bias-controlled multiplex PCR. The original pipeline was this. The number of nucleated cells in each sample was estimated from the amplification of reference gene primers within the assay. Sequence reads were collapsed and filtered to measure the absolute abundance of every unique TCRbeta CDR3 rearrangement. Productive Simpson clonality was computed per sample as the square root of Simpson's diversity index over productive rearrangements. Drawn from immuneACCESS, this table holds only the in-frame rearrangements with V and J called that TCRdb kept. Clones are partly lost; checked studies trace under half to an unresolved V gene and leave the rest unexplained. V, J and clone size reflect that table, while D and trimming were determined from the DNA. A total of under 80,000 clones appear in this sample, approximately 87% of them only once. About a sixth of the sample goes to the ten largest clones.

The collaborating institutions used their own protocols to collect whole blood in K2EDTA tubes. Collaborator samples were shipped for TCRbeta analysis as frozen whole blood, isolated PBMCs, or DNA extracted from either sample type. This sequence uses TRBV21-1 and TRBJ2-1; the table's D call, TRBD1, was not checked against the DNA. TRBV21-1 represents a pseudogene. The sequence derives from an elderly man in a cohort sampled during active COVID-19. Sequencing was performed on peripheral blood. The base sequence is TGTGCCAGCAGTTCCCCGACCGGACAGGGAAACGTGCCGTCCAGCAGCTATGAGCAGTTCTTC. The translation is CASSSPTGQGNVPSSSYEQFF.